This TCR beta chain was found in a study of cytomegalovirus exposure and HLA in healthy donors. The CDR3 has 14 amino acids. From germline, CDR1 is SGHTA and CDR2 FQGNSA. V dropped 5 bases and J dropped 5; count of bases not matched to a gene: 5. This clone was found once. 13 Jbeta primers and 60 Vbeta primers were used for the PCR. Sequenced by immunoSEQ multiplex PCR; TCRdb stores in-frame clones only, minus some. The sample gives some 210,000 clones, over 75% of which show up once; roughly 10% is in the top ten. This clonotype was sampled from a woman between 50 and 59 years old in good health and CMV-seropositive. The chain uses TRBV7-2 and TRBJ2-2; 7 nucleotides line up with TRBD2. Sequenced input: PBMCs. The CDR3 nucleotides read TGTGCCAGCAGCCTCGGGACTACGACCGGGGAGCTGTTTTTT. As protein: CASSLGTTTGELFF. Full variable domain (missing parts from reference TRBV7-2 and TRBJ2-2): GAGVSQSPSNKVTEKGKDVELRCDPISGHTALYWYRQSLGQGLEFLIYFQGNSAPDKSGLPSDRFSAERTGGSVSTLTIQRTQQEDSAVYLCASSLGTTTGELFFGEGSRLTVL.